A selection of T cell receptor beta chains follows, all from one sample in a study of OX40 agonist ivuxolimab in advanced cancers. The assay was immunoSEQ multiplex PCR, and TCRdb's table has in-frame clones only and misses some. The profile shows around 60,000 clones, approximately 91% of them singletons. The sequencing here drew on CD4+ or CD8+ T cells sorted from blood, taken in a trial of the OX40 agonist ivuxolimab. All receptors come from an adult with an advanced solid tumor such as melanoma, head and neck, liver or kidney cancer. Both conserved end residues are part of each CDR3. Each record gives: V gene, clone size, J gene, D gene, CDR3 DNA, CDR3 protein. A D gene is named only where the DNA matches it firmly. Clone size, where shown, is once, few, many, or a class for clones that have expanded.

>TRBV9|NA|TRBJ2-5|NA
TGTGCCAGCACCCGTCCGGTCGGTGGTAAGGAGACCCAGTACTTC
CASTRPVGGKETQYF
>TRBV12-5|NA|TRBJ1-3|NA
TGTGCTAGTGGTTCACCCCTCGGGTGGGGAAACACCATATATTTT
CASGSPLGWGNTIYF
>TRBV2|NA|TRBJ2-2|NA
TGTGCCAGCAGTGAATACCCGGGAACCGGGGAGCTGTTTTTT
CASSEYPGTGELFF
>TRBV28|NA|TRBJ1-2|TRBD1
TGTGCCAGCAGCATAAGCGGGACAGGGTATGGCTACACCTTC
CASSISGTGYGYTF
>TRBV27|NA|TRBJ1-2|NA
TGTGCCAGCAGTTTCCATCAGAGTAACTATGGCTACACCTTC
CASSFHQSNYGYTF
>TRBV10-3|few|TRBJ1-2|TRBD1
TGTGCCATCAGTGGGACAGGGGATGGCTACACCTTC
CAISGTGDGYTF
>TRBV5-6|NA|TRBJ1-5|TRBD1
TGTGCCAGCAGCTTGGGCCCTTACAGGGGTGGTAGGGGTCAGCCCCAGCATTTT
CASSLGPYRGGRGQPQHF
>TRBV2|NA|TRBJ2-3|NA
TGTGCCAGCAGTGAAACAGATACGCAGTATTTT
CASSETDTQYF
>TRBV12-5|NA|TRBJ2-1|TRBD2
TGTGCTAGTGGCCCCGGACTAGCGGCCAACAATGAGCAGTTCTTC
CASGPGLAANNEQFF
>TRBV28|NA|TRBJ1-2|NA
TGTGCCAGCACCCCAAGGACCCTAGGGCATCCTGGCTACACCTTC
CASTPRTLGHPGYTF
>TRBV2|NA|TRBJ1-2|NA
TGTGCCAGCAGAGTTGACAACTCTAACTATGGCTACACCTTC
CASRVDNSNYGYTF
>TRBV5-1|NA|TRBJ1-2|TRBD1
TGCGCCAGCAGTAGCCAAGGGACTGGGACAGGGATTTATGGCTACACCTTC
CASSSQGTGTGIYGYTF
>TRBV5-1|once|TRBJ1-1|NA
TGCGCCAGCAGCTCGATACAGGGCGAGAACACTGAAGCTTTCTTT
CASSSIQGENTEAFF
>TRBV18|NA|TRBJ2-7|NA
TGTGCCAGCTCACCGGGCGAGGCAGTGGAGCAGTACTTC
CASSPGEAVEQYF
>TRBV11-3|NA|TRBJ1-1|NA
TGTGCCAGCAGCGTCAACTTGGCCACTGAAGCTTTCTTT
CASSVNLATEAFF
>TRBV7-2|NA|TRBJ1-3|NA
TGTGCCAGCAGCTGGACAGCGACCTTCTCTGGAAACACCATATATTTT
CASSWTATFSGNTIYF
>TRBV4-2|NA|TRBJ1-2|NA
TGTGCCAGCAGCCAATTATCAGTTGCTAACTATGGCTACACCTTC
CASSQLSVANYGYTF
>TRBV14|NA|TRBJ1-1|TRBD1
TGTGCCAGCAGCCAATCAGGGGGTATAAACACTGAAGCTTTCTTT
CASSQSGGINTEAFF
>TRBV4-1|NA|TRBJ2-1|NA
TGCGCCAGCAGCCCAACCAGGGGCAATGAGCAGTTCTTC
CASSPTRGNEQFF
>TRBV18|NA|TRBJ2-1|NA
TGTGCCAGCTCACCAACAGGATACAATGAGCAGTTCTTC
CASSPTGYNEQFF
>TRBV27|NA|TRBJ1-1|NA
TGTGCCAGCAGTTTACTGGGGTATCCGAACACTGAAGCTTTCTTT
CASSLLGYPNTEAFF
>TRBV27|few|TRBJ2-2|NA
TGTGCCAGCAATGATAACACCGGGGAGCTGTTTTTT
CASNDNTGELFF
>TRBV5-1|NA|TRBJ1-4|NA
TGCGCCAGCAGCTTGGACGGGGATGGTGAAAAACTGTTTTTT
CASSLDGDGEKLFF
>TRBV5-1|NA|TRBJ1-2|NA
TGCGCCAGCAGCTTGGATCGTACCAAGCAGGTCCCCTATGGCTACACCTTC
CASSLDRTKQVPYGYTF
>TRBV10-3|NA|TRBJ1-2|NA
TGTGCCATCAGTAAGGGTAACGGCTACACCTTC
CAISKGNGYTF
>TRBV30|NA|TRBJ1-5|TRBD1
TGTGCCTGGCAACGTACCGGGACAGGTAATCAGCCCCAGCATTTT
CAWQRTGTGNQPQHF
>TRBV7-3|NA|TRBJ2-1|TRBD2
TGTGCCAGCAGCTTTGGACTAGCGAACAATGAGCAGTTCTTC
CASSFGLANNEQFF
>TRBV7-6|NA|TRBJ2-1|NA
TGTGCCAGCAGCCCTGCCCGGCTAAACAATGAGCAGTTCTTC
CASSPARLNNEQFF
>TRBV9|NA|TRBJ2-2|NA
TGTGCCAGCAGCGTAGGGATCTGGGATGACACCGGGGAGCTGTTTTTT
CASSVGIWDDTGELFF
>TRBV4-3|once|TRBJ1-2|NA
TGCGCCAGCAGCCAAGGACGGGGGGACGCTGGCTACACCTTC
CASSQGRGDAGYTF
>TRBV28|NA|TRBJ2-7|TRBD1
TGTGCCAGCAGTTTATGGGGACAGGGTGTGGGCTACGAGCAGTACTTC
CASSLWGQGVGYEQYF
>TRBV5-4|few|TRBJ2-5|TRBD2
TGTGCCAGCAGCCTTTTTATAAGGACTAGCGTCCTACAAGAGACCCAGTACTTC
CASSLFIRTSVLQETQYF
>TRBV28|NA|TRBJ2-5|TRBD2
TGTGCCAGCACCCCCCCGGGACTAGCGGGGGGCCTCCAAGAGACCCAGTACTTC
CASTPPGLAGGLQETQYF
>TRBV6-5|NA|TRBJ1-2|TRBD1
TGTGCCAGCAGTTATTCGAGGGGGCTCCAGGGCTACACCTTC
CASSYSRGLQGYTF
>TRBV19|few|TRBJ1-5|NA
TGTGCCAGTAGGGGGTGGACCCCGAGCGGGCCCCAGCATTTT
CASRGWTPSGPQHF
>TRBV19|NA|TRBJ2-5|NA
TGTGCCAGTAGTATGCTGATTCAAGAGACCCAGTACTTC
CASSMLIQETQYF
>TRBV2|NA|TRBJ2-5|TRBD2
TGTGCCAGCAGTGTAGGGGACTACTTCTCTGAGACCCAGTACTTC
CASSVGDYFSETQYF
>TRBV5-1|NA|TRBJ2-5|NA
TGCGCCAGCAGCTTGGAGGAGACCCAGTACTTC
CASSLEETQYF
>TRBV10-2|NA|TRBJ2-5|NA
TGCGCCAGCAGTGAGCCACAAGAGACCCAGTACTTC
CASSEPQETQYF
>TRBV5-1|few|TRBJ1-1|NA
TGCGCCAGCAGCGTAACAGCGGACACTGAAGCTTTCTTT
CASSVTADTEAFF
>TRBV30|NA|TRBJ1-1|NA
TGTGCCTGGAGTGTACTTACACGCTGGGGGGGGACTGAAGCTTTCTTT
CAWSVLTRWGGTEAFF
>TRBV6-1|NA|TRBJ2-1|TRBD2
TGTGCCAGCAGTGCCAGGACTAGCGGGGGGGTCATCTACAATGAGCAGTTCTTC
CASSARTSGGVIYNEQFF
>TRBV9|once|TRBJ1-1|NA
TGTGCCAGCAGCGTAGAAGACAGCATGAACACTGAAGCTTTCTTT
CASSVEDSMNTEAFF
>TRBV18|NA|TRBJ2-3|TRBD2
TGTGCCAGCTCACGACCTAGCGGGGGGCCCAGCACAGATACGCAGTATTTT
CASSRPSGGPSTDTQYF